A single sample gave rise to the 22 T cell receptor beta chains below, sequenced in a study of T cell responses to AZD1222 COVID-19 vaccine (dated by TCRdb to about 2021). Interpreted using the paper, the time point label stands for: baseline before first vaccination. Preparation of the library involved the immunoSEQ multiplex PCR assay. Held by TCRdb, this immuneACCESS table contains in-frame sequences only and omits some clones. Under half of the omission traces to an unresolved V gene where checked; the cause of the rest is unknown. Counted in this sample were about 84,000 clones; 87% of them appeared once. Approximately 1.5% of the sample belongs to the ten largest clones. The material sequenced was peripheral blood, taken on day 0 of AZD1222 vaccination. These receptors were obtained from an adult in good health.

The chain is built from TRBV7-9 and TRBJ1-1, with no clear D. V was clipped by 2 bases and J by 5 bases, with 12 bases between them. CDR1 is SEHNR, CDR2 FQNEAQ, per germline (reference sequence). CDR3 length equals 14 residues. The CDR3 reads CASSLFGVGTEAFF. CDR3 DNA sequence: TGTGCCAGCAGCTTATTTGGGGTGGGAACTGAAGCTTTCTTT.

The chain is built from TRBV30 and TRBJ1-5; D unclear. With 4 bases removed from V and 2 bases from J, the gap between germline ends came to 21 bases. This CDR3 region has 17 residues. The germline gives CDR1 GTSNPN, CDR2 SVGIG (reference sequence). The CDR3 sequence: CAWNPKRVQSGNQPQHF. The CDR3 DNA follows: TGTGCCTGGAACCCCAAGAGGGTACAATCCGGCAATCAGCCCCAGCATTTT.

The chain couples TRBV6-6 to TRBJ1-5; D not resolved. The V gene lost 6 bases and the J gene lost 5 bases, with 5 bases spanning the gap. The germline V gene has CDR1 MNHNY and CDR2 SVGAGI (reference sequence). The CDR3 is 11 residues long. The CDR3 loop reads CASSGDQPQHF. The CDR3 DNA reads TGTGCCAGCAGCGGGGATCAGCCCCAGCATTTT.

The V and J genes are TRBV10-3 and TRBJ1-5, with D possibly being TRBD1 (5 bases). From germline, CDR1 is ENHRY and CDR2 SYGVKD. V dropped 0 bases and J dropped 2 bases, with 11 bases sitting between them. The CDR3 has 16 amino acids. CDR3 bases: TGTGCCATCAGTGAGTCGGAAGTACAGGGCAATCAGCCCCAGCATTTT. Protein: CAISESEVQGNQPQHF.

This chain joins TRBV7-9 and TRBJ2-1; 10 bases agree with TRBD1. This CDR3 has 15 amino acids. Germline CDR1 is SEHNR and CDR2 is FQNEAQ (reference sequence). The V segment lost 3 bases and the J segment 7 bases; nucleotides outside the gene matches: 6. The CDR3 loop reads CASSFRTGGKNEQFF. CDR3 bases: TGTGCCAGCAGCTTCAGGACAGGGGGTAAGAATGAGCAGTTCTTC.

The chain carries TRBV30 and TRBJ1-5; D unclear. Germline V gene data show CDR1 as GTSNPN and CDR2 as SVGIG (reference sequence). There are 13 residues in the CDR3. Trimming left V 1 base short and J 0 bases short, with 4 bases between. CDR3 residues: CAWSEDSNQPQHF. Written as DNA, the CDR3 is TGTGCCTGGAGTGAAGATAGCAATCAGCCCCAGCATTTT. Based on the CDR3 plus reference TRBV30 and TRBJ1-5, the full variable domain is SQTIHQWPATLVQPVGSPLSLECTVEGTSNPNLYWYRQAAGRGLQLLFYSVGIGQISSEVPQNLSASRPQDRQFILSSKKLLLSDSGFYLCAWSEDSNQPQHFGDGTRLSIL.

CDR3 region: CASSLNGGRITDTQYF. CDR3 nucleotide sequence: TGTGCCAGCAGTTTAAACGGAGGGAGAATCACAGATACGCAGTATTTT. The rearrangement uses TRBV2 and TRBJ2-3, with D possibly matching TRBD2 (6 bases). The CDR3 spans 16 residues. V lost 5 bases to trimming and J lost 2 bases, with 17 bases between them. CDR1 and CDR2 (germline): SNHLY, FYNNEI.

In nucleotides, the CDR3 is TGTGCCAGCAGTGAGGGAATGACAGGGCGGGAGACCCAGTACTTC. Translation: CASSEGMTGRETQYF. The chain couples TRBV6-1 to TRBJ2-5, with 7 bases lining up with TRBD1. CDR1 and CDR2 from the germline V gene are MNHNS and SASEGT. V lost 3 bases and J lost 5; bases outside the gene matches: 9. The CDR3 has 15 residues.

The rearrangement links TRBV10-2 to TRBJ1-1; 7 bases match TRBD1. V shed 8 bases and J 1 base; nucleotides not matched to a gene: 13. The CDR3 is 16 residues long. CDR1 and CDR2 (germline): WSHSY, SAAADI. The CDR3 bases are TGCGCCAGCGGCTCACCTAACAGGGGTGGGAACACTGAAGCTTTCTTT. It yields the protein CASGSPNRGGNTEAFF.

The chain couples TRBV9 to TRBJ1-1, with 8 bases that match TRBD1. Germline V gives CDR1 SGDLS, CDR2 YYNGEE. This CDR3 is built from 13 residues. Unmatched junction bases numbered 2, after V lost 3 bases and J lost 4 bases. The CDR3 is CASSGTGTTEAFF. Written as DNA, the CDR3 is TGTGCCAGCAGCGGGACAGGGACCACTGAAGCTTTCTTT.

The chain recombines TRBV7-8 with TRBJ1-1; the D is unclear. This CDR3 spans 13 amino acids. Germline lookup yields CDR1 SGHVS and CDR2 FQNEAQ. V was shortened by 5 bases and J by 0 bases, with 7 bases between the two germline ends. As DNA, the CDR3 is TGTGCCAGCAGCCAAGTAATGAACACTGAAGCTTTCTTT. Protein: CASSQVMNTEAFF.

The chain links TRBV19 to TRBJ1-1, with 8 bases matching TRBD1. The CDR3 is 15 amino acids. J was trimmed by 1 base and V by 7 bases; bases with no gene match: 8. Germline CDR1 is LNHDA and CDR2 is SQIVND (reference sequence). The CDR3 region has the DNA TGTGCCAGTACGGACAGGGCGCGTAGGAACACTGAAGCTTTCTTT. Residues: CASTDRARRNTEAFF.

The gene calls are TRBV3-1 (or the pseudogene TRBV3-2) and TRBJ1-5; D unclear. Germline lookup yields CDR1 LGHDT and CDR2 YNNKEL (reference sequence). V lost 4 bases and J 6 bases, leaving 10 bases between the germline ends. CDR3 length: 13 amino acids. CDR3 in DNA: TGTGCCAGCAGCCCCGAAGGGTTTCAGCCCCAGCATTTT. It is translated as CASSPEGFQPQHF.

Here the CDR3 reads CATADRVNTEAFF. DNA for the CDR3: TGTGCCACCGCGGACAGAGTGAACACTGAAGCTTTCTTT. This chain links TRBV19 with TRBJ1-1; TRBD1 is a possible D gene (6 bases). The germline V and J ends were trimmed by 10 bases and 0 bases, with 12 bases remaining between them. Germline V gene data show CDR1 as LNHDA and CDR2 as SQIVND (reference sequence). The CDR3 length is 13 residues.

V and J are TRBV4-1 and TRBJ2-7, with D perhaps matching TRBD1 (5 bases). Trimming took off 1 base at V and 1 base at J, with 14 bases between the two ends. The CDR3 loop spans 16 amino acids. In germline, CDR1 is MGHRA, CDR2 YSYEKL. In nucleotides, the CDR3 is TGCGCCAGCAGCCAAGGAAGCCAGGGTCTGTCCTACGAGCAGTACTTC. Protein product: CASSQGSQGLSYEQYF.

This clone showed up just a few times. The V gene is TRBV6-5, the J gene TRBJ2-1, with D unresolved. Trimming cost V 2 bases and J 0 bases, with 11 bases left between them. The CDR3 has 16 amino acids. Germline assignment: CDR1 MNHEY and CDR2 SVGAGI. CDR3 bases: TGTGCCAGCAGTTACGGGCTCCGGAGCTCCTACAATGAGCAGTTCTTC. Translated: CASSYGLRSSYNEQFF.

This sequence joins TRBV28 and TRBJ2-1; 10 bases are a match to TRBD2. Looked up from germline, CDR1 is MDHEN and CDR2 is SYDVKM. The V gene end was trimmed by 5 bases and the J gene end by 5 bases; junction bases not matched to a gene: 21. The CDR3 runs to 20 residues. In nucleotides, the CDR3 is TGTGCCAGCAGTCCATCCTCGGGACTAGCGCACAGACTCGGAAACAATGAGCAGTTCTTC. As protein: CASSPSSGLAHRLGNNEQFF.

The chain recombines TRBV30 with TRBJ1-4; possible D gene TRBD1, 6 bases. Germline-derived CDR1 and CDR2 are GTSNPN and SVGIG (reference sequence). V lost 4 bases and J 3 bases, leaving 12 bases between the germline ends. The CDR3 runs 14 residues. The CDR3 sequence is CAWTKQGSNEKLFF. The CDR3 bases are TGTGCCTGGACCAAACAGGGTTCTAATGAAAAACTGTTTTTT. Looking up the rest from reference TRBV30 and TRBJ1-4 gives the full variable domain: SQTIHQWPATLVQPVGSPLSLECTVEGTSNPNLYWYRQAAGRGLQLLFYSVGIGQISSEVPQNLSASRPQDRQFILSSKKLLLSDSGFYLCAWTKQGSNEKLFFGSGTQLSVL.

The chain's CDR3 is CASSHLQGYGTEAFF. CDR3 DNA sequence: TGTGCCAGCAGCCATCTGCAGGGTTACGGTACTGAAGCTTTCTTT. The chain recombines TRBV14 with TRBJ1-1, with D possibly matching TRBD1 (5 bases). Germline V lookup: CDR1 SGHDN, CDR2 FVKESK. Trimming removed 3 bases at V and 5 bases at J, with 16 bases between. CDR3 length: 15 residues.

This rearrangement joins TRBV7-9 to TRBJ1-1; no firm D call. The ends were cut back, 4 bases at V and 0 bases at J, with 9 bases in the middle. Germline V gene sequence: CDR1 SEHNR, CDR2 FQNEAQ (reference sequence). The CDR3 has 14 residues. CDR3 residues: CASSSRGLNTEAFF. Here the CDR3 DNA reads TGTGCCAGCAGCTCGCGGGGTTTGAACACTGAAGCTTTCTTT.

In DNA form, the CDR3 reads TGTGCCAGCAGTTACAGCGGGGGGGGACAAAATGAGCAGTTCTTC. It codes for CASSYSGGGQNEQFF. The chain employs TRBV6-5 and TRBJ2-1; 10 bases align to TRBD2. V lost 2 bases, J lost 7 bases, and 5 bases stayed unmatched. Germline V CDR1 and CDR2: MNHEY, SVGAGI. The CDR3 totals 15 residues.

As concerns this clone: The same CDR3 arises from other DNA sequences in this sample as well. This chain links TRBV19 with TRBJ1-1, with D possibly matching TRBD1 (6 bases). In germline, CDR1 is LNHDA, CDR2 SQIVND (reference sequence). Trimming left V 6 bases short and J 7 bases short, with 12 bases between. The CDR3 runs 12 residues. The CDR3 loop reads CASRPQGGEAFF. CDR3 nucleotide sequence: TGTGCCAGTAGGCCACAGGGTGGTGAAGCTTTCTTT.